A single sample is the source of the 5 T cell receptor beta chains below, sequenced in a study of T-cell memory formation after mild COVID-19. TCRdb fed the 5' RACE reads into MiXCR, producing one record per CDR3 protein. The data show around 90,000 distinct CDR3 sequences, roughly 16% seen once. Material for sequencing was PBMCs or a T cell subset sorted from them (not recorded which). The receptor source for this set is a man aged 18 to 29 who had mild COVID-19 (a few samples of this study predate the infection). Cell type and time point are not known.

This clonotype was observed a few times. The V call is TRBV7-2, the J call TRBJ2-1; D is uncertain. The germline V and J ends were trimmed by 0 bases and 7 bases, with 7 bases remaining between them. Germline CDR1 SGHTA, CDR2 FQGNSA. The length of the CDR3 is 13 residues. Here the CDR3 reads CASSLAASNEQFF. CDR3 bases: TGTGCCAGCAGCTTAGCGGCGAGTAATGAGCAGTTCTTC. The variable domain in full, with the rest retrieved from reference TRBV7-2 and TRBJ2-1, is GAGVSQSPSNKVTEKGKDVELRCDPISGHTALYWYRQSLGQGLEFLIYFQGNSAPDKSGLPSDRFSAERTGGSVSTLTIQRTQQEDSAVYLCASSLAASNEQFFGPGTRLTVL.

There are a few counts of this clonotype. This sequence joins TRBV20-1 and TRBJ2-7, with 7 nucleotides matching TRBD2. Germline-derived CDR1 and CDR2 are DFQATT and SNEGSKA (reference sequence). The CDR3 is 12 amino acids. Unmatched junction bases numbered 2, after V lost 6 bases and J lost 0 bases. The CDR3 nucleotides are TGCAGTGCAACGGGGGGCTCCTACGAGCAGTACTTC. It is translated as CSATGGSYEQYF.

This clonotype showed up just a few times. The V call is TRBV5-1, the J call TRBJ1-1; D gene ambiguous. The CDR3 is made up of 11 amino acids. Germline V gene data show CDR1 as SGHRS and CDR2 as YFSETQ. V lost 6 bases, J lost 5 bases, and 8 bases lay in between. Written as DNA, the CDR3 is TGCGCCAGCACCTCTGGGACTGAAGCTTTCTTT. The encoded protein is CASTSGTEAFF.

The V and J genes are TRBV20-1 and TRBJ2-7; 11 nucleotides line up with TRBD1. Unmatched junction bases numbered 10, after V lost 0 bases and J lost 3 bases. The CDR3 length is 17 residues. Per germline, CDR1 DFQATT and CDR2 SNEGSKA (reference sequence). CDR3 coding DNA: TGCAGTGCTAGAGATCTCACCGGGACAGGGGGATTCTACGAGCAGTACTTC. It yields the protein CSARDLTGTGGFYEQYF.

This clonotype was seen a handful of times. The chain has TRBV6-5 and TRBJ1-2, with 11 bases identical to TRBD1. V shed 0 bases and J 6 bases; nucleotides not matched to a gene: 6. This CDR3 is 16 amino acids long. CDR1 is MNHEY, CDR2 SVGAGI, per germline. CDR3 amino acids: CASSYSTGQGGDGYTF. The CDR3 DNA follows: TGTGCCAGCAGTTACTCGACGGGACAGGGGGGAGATGGCTACACCTTC.